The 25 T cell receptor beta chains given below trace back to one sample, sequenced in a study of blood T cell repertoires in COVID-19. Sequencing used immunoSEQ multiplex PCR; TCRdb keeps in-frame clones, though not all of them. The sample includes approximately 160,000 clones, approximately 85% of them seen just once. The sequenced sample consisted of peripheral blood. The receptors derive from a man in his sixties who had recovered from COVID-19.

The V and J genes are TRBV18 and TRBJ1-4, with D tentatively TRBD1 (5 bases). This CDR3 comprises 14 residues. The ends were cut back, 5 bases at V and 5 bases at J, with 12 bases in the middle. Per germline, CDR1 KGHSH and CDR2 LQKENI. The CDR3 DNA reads TGTGCCAGCTCAACGGGAGGGGACAATGAAAAACTGTTTTTT. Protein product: CASSTGGDNEKLFF.

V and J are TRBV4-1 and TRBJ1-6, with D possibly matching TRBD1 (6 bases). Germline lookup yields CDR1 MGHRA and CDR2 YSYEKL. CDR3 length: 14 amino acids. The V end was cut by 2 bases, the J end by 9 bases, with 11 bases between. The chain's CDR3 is CASSQLGASSPLHF. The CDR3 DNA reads TGCGCCAGCAGCCAACTGGGGGCAAGTTCACCCCTCCACTTT.

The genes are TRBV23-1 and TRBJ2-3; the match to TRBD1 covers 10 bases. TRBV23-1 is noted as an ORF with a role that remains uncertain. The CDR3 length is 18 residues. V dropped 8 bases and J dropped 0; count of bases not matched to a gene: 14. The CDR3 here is CASATGTGVKASTDTQYF. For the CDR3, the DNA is TGCGCCAGCGCGACCGGGACAGGGGTTAAAGCTAGCACAGATACGCAGTATTTT.

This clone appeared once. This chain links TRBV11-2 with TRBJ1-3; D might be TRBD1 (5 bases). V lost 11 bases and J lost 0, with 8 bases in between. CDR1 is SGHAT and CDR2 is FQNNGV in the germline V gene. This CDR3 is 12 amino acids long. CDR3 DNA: TGTGCCGGAGGGGACTCTGGAAACACCATATATTTT. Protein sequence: CAGGDSGNTIYF.

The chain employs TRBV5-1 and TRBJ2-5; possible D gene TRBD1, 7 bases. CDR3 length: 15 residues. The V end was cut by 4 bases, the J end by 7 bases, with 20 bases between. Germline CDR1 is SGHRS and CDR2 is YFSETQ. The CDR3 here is CASSPQGSRGVTQYF. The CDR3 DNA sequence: TGCGCCAGCAGCCCACAGGGGAGTAGGGGGGTGACCCAGTACTTC. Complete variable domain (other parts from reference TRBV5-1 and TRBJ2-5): KAGVTQTPRYLIKTRGQQVTLSCSPISGHRSVSWYQQTPGQGLQFLFEYFSETQRNKGNFPGRFSGRQFSNSRSEMNVSTLELGDSALYLCASSPQGSRGVTQYFGPGTRLLVL.

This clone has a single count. The CDR3 bases are TGTGCCAGCAGCGGAGGGACCTACGAGCAGTACTTC. This gives the protein CASSGGTYEQYF. The J gene is TRBJ2-7, the V gene TRBV5-4; TRBD2 might be the D (6 bases). The V end was cut by 4 bases, the J end by 2 bases, with 7 bases between. CDR1 is SGHNT, CDR2 YYREEE, per germline (reference sequence). The CDR3 length is 12 residues. Variable domain in full (rest from reference TRBV5-4 and TRBJ2-7): ETGVTQSPTHLIKTRGQQVTLRCSSQSGHNTVSWYQQALGQGPQFIFQYYREEENGRGNFPPRFSGLQFPNYSSELNVNALELDDSALYLCASSGGTYEQYFGPGTRLTVT.

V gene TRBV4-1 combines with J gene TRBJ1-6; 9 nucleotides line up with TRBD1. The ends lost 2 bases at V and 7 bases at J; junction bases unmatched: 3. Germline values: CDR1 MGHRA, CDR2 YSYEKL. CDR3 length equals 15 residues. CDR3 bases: TGCGCCAGCAGCCAAACCGGGACAGGGAATTCACCCCTCCACTTT. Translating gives CASSQTGTGNSPLHF.

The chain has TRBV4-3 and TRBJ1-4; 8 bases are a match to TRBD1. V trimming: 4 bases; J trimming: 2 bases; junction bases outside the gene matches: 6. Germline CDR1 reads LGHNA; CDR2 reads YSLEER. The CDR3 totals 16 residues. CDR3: CASSLTGVATNEKLFF. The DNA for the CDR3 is TGCGCCAGCAGCCTGACAGGGGTGGCCACTAATGAAAAACTGTTTTTT.

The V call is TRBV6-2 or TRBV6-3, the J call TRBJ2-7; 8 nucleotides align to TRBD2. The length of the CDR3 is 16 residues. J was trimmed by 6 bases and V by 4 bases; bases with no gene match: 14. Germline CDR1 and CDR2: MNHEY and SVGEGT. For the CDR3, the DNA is TGTGCCAGCAGTTTAGGACTAGCCCGTACTTCTCCCGAGCAGTACTTC. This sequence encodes CASSLGLARTSPEQYF.

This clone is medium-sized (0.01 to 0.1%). In nucleotides, the CDR3 is TGTGCCAGCAGCGGACTTAATGAAAAACTGTTTTTT. Amino acids: CASSGLNEKLFF. The chain is built from TRBV9 and TRBJ1-4; no clear D. From germline, CDR1 is SGDLS and CDR2 YYNGEE. Trimming cost V 3 bases and J 4 bases, with 4 bases left between them. This CDR3 comprises 12 residues.

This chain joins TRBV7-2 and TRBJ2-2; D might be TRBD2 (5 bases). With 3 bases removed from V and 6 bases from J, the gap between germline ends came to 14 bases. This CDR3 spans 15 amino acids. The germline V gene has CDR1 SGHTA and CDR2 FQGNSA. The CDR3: CASSFVRGLSGELFF. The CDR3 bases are TGTGCCAGCAGCTTCGTCCGGGGATTGTCCGGGGAGCTGTTTTTT.

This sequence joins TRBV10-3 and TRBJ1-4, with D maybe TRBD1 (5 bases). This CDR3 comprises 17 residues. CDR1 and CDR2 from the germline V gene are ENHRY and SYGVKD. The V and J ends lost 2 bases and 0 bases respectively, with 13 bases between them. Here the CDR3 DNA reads TGTGCCATCAGTGAGAAGGGGCAGACTGCAACTAATGAAAAACTGTTTTTT. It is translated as CAISEKGQTATNEKLFF.

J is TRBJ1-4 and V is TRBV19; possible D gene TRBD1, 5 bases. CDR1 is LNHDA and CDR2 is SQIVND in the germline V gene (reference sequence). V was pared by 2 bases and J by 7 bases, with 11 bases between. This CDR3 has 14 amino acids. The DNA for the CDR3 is TGTGCCAGTAGTATACTCCAGGGTCGTGAAAAACTGTTTTTT. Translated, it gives CASSILQGREKLFF. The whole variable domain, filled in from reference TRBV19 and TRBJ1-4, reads DGGITQSPKYLFRKEGQNVTLSCEQNLNHDAMYWYRQDPGQGLRLIYYSQIVNDFQKGDIAEGYSVSREKKESFPLTVTSAQKNPTAFYLCASSILQGREKLFFGSGTQLSVL.

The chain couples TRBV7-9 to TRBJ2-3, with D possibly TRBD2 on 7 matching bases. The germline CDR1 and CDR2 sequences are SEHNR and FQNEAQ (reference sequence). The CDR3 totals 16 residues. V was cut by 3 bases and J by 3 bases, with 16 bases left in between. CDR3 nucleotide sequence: TGTGCCAGCAGCTTGGCCCGGGGGGCCTGGACAGATACGCAGTATTTT. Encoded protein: CASSLARGAWTDTQYF.

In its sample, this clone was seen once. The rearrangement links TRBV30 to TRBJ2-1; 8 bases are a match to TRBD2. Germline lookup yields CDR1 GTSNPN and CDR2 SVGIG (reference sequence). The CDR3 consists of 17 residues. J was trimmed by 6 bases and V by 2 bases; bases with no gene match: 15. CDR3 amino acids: CAWSRLKSGGGFNEQFF. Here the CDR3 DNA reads TGTGCCTGGAGTCGCCTAAAGAGCGGGGGCGGGTTCAATGAGCAGTTCTTC.

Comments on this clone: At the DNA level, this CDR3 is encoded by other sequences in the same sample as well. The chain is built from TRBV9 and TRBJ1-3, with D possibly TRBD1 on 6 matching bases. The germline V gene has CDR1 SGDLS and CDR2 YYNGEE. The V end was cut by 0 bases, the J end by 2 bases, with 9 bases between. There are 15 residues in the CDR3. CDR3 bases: TGTGCCAGCAGCGTAGAGGCAGGGGCTGGAAACACCATATATTTT. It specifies CASSVEAGAGNTIYF.

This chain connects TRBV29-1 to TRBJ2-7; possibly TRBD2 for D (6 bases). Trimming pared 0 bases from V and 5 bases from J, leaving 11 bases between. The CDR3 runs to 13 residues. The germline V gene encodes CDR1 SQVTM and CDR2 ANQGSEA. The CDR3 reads CSVEDGGVDEQYF. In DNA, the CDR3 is TGCAGCGTTGAAGACGGCGGGGTCGACGAGCAGTACTTC.

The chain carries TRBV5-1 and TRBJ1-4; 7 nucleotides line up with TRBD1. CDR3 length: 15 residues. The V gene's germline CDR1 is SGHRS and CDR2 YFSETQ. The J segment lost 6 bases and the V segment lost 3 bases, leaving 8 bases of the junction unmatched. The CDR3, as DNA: TGCGCCAGCAGCTCAACCGGGACAGAATATGAAAAACTGTTTTTT. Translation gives CASSSTGTEYEKLFF.

CDR3 coding DNA: TGTGCCAGCAGCTTAGGTTCGGGGAACACTGAAGCTTTCTTT. Its protein product is CASSLGSGNTEAFF. The chain joins TRBV7-9 to TRBJ1-1; D gene uncertain. V was trimmed by 1 base and J by 1 base, leaving 7 bases between them. The germline V gene has CDR1 SEHNR and CDR2 FQNEAQ (reference sequence). CDR3 length: 14 residues.

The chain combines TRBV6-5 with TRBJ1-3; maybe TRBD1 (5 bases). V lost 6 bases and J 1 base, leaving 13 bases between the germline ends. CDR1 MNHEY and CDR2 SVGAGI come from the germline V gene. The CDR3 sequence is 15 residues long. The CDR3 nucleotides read TGTGCCAGCAGAACCCCAGGGAATTCTGGAAACACCATATATTTT. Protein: CASRTPGNSGNTIYF.

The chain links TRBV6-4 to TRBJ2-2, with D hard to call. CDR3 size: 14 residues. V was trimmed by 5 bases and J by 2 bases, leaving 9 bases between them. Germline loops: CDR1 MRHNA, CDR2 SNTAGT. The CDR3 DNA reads TGTGCCAGCAGTCTGACACCTAACACCGGGGAGCTGTTTTTT. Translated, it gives CASSLTPNTGELFF.

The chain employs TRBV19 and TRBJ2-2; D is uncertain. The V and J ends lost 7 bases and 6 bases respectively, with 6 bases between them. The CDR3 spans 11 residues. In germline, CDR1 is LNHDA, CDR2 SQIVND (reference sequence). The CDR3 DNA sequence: TGTGCCAGTATTAATGCCGGGGAGCTGTTTTTT. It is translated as CASINAGELFF.

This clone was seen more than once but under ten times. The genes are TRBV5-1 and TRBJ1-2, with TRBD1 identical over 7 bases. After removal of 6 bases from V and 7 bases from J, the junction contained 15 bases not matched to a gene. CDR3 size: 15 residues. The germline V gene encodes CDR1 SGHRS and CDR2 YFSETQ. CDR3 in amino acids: CASTLRTGTEVGYTF. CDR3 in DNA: TGCGCCAGCACTCTACGGACCGGGACAGAGGTTGGCTACACCTTC.

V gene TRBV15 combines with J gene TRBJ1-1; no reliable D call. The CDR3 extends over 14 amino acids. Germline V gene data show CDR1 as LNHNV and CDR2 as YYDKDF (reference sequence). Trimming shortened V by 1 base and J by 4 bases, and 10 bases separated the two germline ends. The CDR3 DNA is TGTGCCACCAGCAGAGGGGCGTCCGGCACTGAAGCTTTCTTT. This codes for CATSRGASGTEAFF.

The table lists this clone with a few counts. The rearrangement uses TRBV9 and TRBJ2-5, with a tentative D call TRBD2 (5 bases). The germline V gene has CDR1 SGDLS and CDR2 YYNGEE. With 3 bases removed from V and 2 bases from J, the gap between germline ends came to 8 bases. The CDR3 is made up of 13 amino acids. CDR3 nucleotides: TGTGCCAGCAGCGGAAGCGGACAAGAGACCCAGTACTTC. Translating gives CASSGSGQETQYF.